Below are 2 T cell receptor beta chains sequenced from a single sample in a study of T cell changes during pregnancy in multiple sclerosis. Profiled with immunoSEQ multiplex PCR; TCRdb holds only in-frame clones, not every one. The top ten hold roughly 0.33% of the sample, which has 60,000 or so clones, 80% to 95% seen once. Here the sequenced sample was CD4+ T cells from peripheral blood mononuclear cells, taken before pregnancy. These receptors came from a female donor with multiple sclerosis, enrolled in a pregnancy study.

This clone came up once. The chain joins TRBV9 to TRBJ2-3, with a weak D call TRBD2 (5 bases). Germline CDR1 SGDLS, CDR2 YYNGEE. Trimming pared 4 bases from V and 0 bases from J, leaving 12 bases between. The CDR3 is 15 amino acids. The CDR3 DNA is TGTGCCAGCAGCCCCGGGGAGTTTAGCACAGATACGCAGTATTTT. The encoded protein is CASSPGEFSTDTQYF.

V and J are TRBV6-6 and TRBJ1-4, with 9 nucleotides matching TRBD1. This CDR3 has 15 amino acids. V gave up 2 bases and J gave up 5 bases; unmatched junction bases: 3. In germline, CDR1 is MNHNY, CDR2 SVGAGI (reference sequence). CDR3 in amino acids: CASSYPGTGNEKLFF. The CDR3 DNA reads TGTGCCAGCAGTTACCCGGGGACAGGGAATGAAAAACTGTTTTTT.